This T cell receptor (beta chain) comes out of a study of cytomegalovirus exposure and HLA in healthy donors. Study-level background: Samples from HLA-typed donors yielded about 85 million unique TCRs in an early data release.

60 Vbeta and 13 Jbeta primers were used in PCR. Assay used: immunoSEQ multiplex PCR; TCRdb lists only in-frame clones, some missing. The sample holds 200,000 or so clones, approximately 80% seen once. General study points: Other equally common chains were less clonally expanded than HLA-associated TCR beta chains, a later analysis showed. Productive rates of about 90% or about 30% were seen for most TCR beta V segments in an earlier analysis. A later analysis revealed that TCR association rates differed between HLA loci, peaking at DRB1 and bottoming out at HLA-C.

Points on this clone: Its antigen is as yet unknown.

Per the germline V gene, CDR1 is SEHNR and CDR2 is FQNEAQ (reference sequence). This CDR3 spans 17 amino acids. V lost 6 bases to trimming and J lost 6 bases; unmatched junction nucleotides: 18. The clonotype was recovered from a girl under 18 in good health and CMV-seronegative. Sequencing used PBMCs. V gene TRBV7-9 combines with J gene TRBJ2-3; 7 nucleotides agree with TRBD1. The CDR3 spells CASSPVWQGVLGDTQYF. The CDR3 DNA is TGTGCCAGCAGTCCGGTCTGGCAGGGGGTGTTGGGGGATACGCAGTATTTT.